Below are 8 T cell receptor beta chains sequenced from a single sample in a study of blood T cell repertoires in COVID-19. Assay: immunoSEQ multiplex PCR; the TCRdb copy retains only in-frame clones and omits some. The sample has approximately 81,000 clones; around 89% are singletons. Sequencing was performed on peripheral blood. The receptor source for this set is a man aged 70-80 years with active or convalescent COVID-19.

In its sample, this clone was seen once. The rearrangement links TRBV20-1 to TRBJ1-1; TRBD1 is a possible D gene (5 bases). CDR3 length equals 13 residues. Germline V lookup: CDR1 DFQATT, CDR2 SNEGSKA (reference sequence). V lost 3 bases, J lost 5 bases, and 13 bases lay in between. The CDR3 DNA reads TGCAGTGCTAGTATTCGGGGGGTGACTGAAGCTTTCTTT. It encodes CSASIRGVTEAFF.

The CDR3 here is CASSITGGTSPLHF. CDR3 DNA: TGTGCCAGTAGTATAACAGGGGGGACTTCACCCCTCCACTTT. The chain links TRBV19 to TRBJ1-6; TRBD1 agrees at 8 bases. Germline-derived CDR1 and CDR2 are LNHDA and SQIVND (reference sequence). The CDR3 spans 14 residues. V dropped 2 bases and J dropped 9; count of bases not matched to a gene: 3.

The rearrangement links TRBV13 to TRBJ2-7, with D maybe TRBD1 (8 bases). Germline CDR1 reads PRHDT; CDR2 reads FYEKMQ (reference sequence). CDR3 length equals 13 residues. Trimming removed 5 bases from V and 6 bases from J, with 14 bases in between. CDR3 in DNA: TGTGCCAGCAGCGATAACAGGGGGGGCGAGCAGTACTTC. It is translated as CASSDNRGGEQYF.

The chain's CDR3 is CASTYPQPQHF. The CDR3 DNA is TGTGCCAGCACCTACCCTCAGCCCCAGCATTTT. This chain links TRBV5-8 with TRBJ1-5; D is unclear. The CDR3 length is 11 residues. CDR1 SGHTS and CDR2 YDEGEE come from the germline V gene. The V end was cut by 6 bases, the J end by 6 bases, with 7 bases between. The full variable domain, with the rest looked up from reference TRBV5-8 and TRBJ1-5, is EAGVTQSPTHLIKTRGQQATLRCSPISGHTSVYWYQQALGLGLQFLLWYDEGEERNRGNFPPRFSGRQFPNYSSELNVNALELEDSALYLCASTYPQPQHFGDGTRLSIL.

This chain joins TRBV6-6 and TRBJ2-7, with D perhaps matching TRBD1 (5 bases). The germline gives CDR1 MNHNY, CDR2 SVGAGI (reference sequence). The CDR3 totals 10 residues. The V gene lost 6 bases and the J gene lost 7 bases, with 7 bases spanning the gap. The CDR3 DNA is TGTGCCAGCAGCCACAGGGAGCAGTACTTC. The encoded protein is CASSHREQYF.

The chain combines TRBV18 with TRBJ2-1; D is perhaps TRBD1 (6 bases). Trimming stripped 5 bases from V and 9 bases from J, with 17 bases between. The CDR3 length is 14 residues. Germline V CDR1 and CDR2: KGHSH, LQKENI. The CDR3 DNA follows: TGTGCCAGCTCAAAAGGGACATTTGATGGTGAGCAGTTCTTC. Translating gives CASSKGTFDGEQFF.

This chain links TRBV6-1 with TRBJ1-1; TRBD1 might be the D (5 bases). The CDR3 consists of 15 residues. Germline V gene data show CDR1 as MNHNS and CDR2 as SASEGT. V shed 3 bases and J shed 11 bases, with 22 bases lying between them. CDR3 nucleotides: TGTGCCAGCAGTGAGGGGGGGGGTACCACTGTAGGGGCTTTCTTT. Its translation: CASSEGGGTTVGAFF.

The chain links TRBV5-1 to TRBJ2-5; TRBD1 matches at 7 bases. The CDR3 is 16 amino acids. Losses at the gene ends were 3 bases for V and 1 base for J; bases not matched to a gene: 9. Germline loops: CDR1 SGHRS, CDR2 YFSETQ. CDR3 DNA sequence: TGCGCCAGCAGCTCCGGAGACAGGGTACTCCAAGAGACCCAGTACTTC. Protein sequence: CASSSGDRVLQETQYF.